Listed here are 28 T cell receptor beta chains from one sample, sequenced in a study of cytomegalovirus exposure and HLA in healthy donors. With 60 Vbeta and 13 Jbeta primers, the PCR was carried out. Sequencing used immunoSEQ multiplex PCR; TCRdb keeps in-frame clones, though not all of them. This table has 95,000 to 150,000 clones, more than 75% appearing once. The sample was PBMCs. These TCRs come from a man aged 40-50 years in good health and CMV-seronegative.

J is TRBJ1-1 and V is TRBV6-6, with D hard to call. The CDR3 runs 12 residues. The V gene lost 5 bases and the J gene lost 1 base, with 5 bases spanning the gap. Looked up from germline, CDR1 is MNHNY and CDR2 is SVGAGI (reference sequence). CDR3 in amino acids: CASSAGNTEAFF. CDR3 bases: TGTGCCAGCAGTGCCGGGAACACTGAAGCTTTCTTT.

The chain joins TRBV5-1 to TRBJ2-1, with a possible D match to TRBD2 (7 bases). Germline CDR1 reads SGHRS; CDR2 reads YFSETQ. The CDR3 runs to 15 residues. V dropped 0 bases and J dropped 10 bases, with 17 bases sitting between them. In DNA, the CDR3 is TGCGCCAGCAGCTTGGGACCGGCGGGGGCGGAAGAGCAGTTCTTC. Amino acids: CASSLGPAGAEEQFF.

This sequence joins TRBV4-3 and TRBJ2-1, with a weak D call TRBD2 (5 bases). The ends were cut back, 4 bases at V and 2 bases at J, with 12 bases in the middle. In germline, CDR1 is LGHNA, CDR2 YSLEER. The CDR3 has 15 amino acids. CDR3 coding DNA: TGCGCCAGCAGCCCGGGTGGAGGTCCCTACAATGAGCAGTTCTTC. Translation gives CASSPGGGPYNEQFF.

The genes are TRBV25-1 and TRBJ1-2, with D possibly being TRBD1 (5 bases). Germline V gene data show CDR1 as MGHDK and CDR2 as SYGVNS. This CDR3 is built from 14 residues. V dropped 3 bases and J dropped 8 bases, with 16 bases sitting between them. The chain's CDR3 is CASSDYTGLAGYTF. The DNA of the CDR3 is TGTGCCAGCAGTGATTACACGGGACTTGCGGGCTACACCTTC.

The chain employs TRBV18 and TRBJ1-3; D remains unclear. Germline CDR1 and CDR2: KGHSH and LQKENI. The CDR3 extends over 15 amino acids. Trimming took off 3 bases at V and 4 bases at J, with 13 bases between the two ends. CDR3 nucleotides: TGTGCCAGCTCACCCCCGGTGGTACCCGGAAACACCATATATTTT. It codes for CASSPPVVPGNTIYF.

There are a few counts of this clone. This chain joins TRBV7-3 and TRBJ1-1, with D hard to call. Germline CDR1 and CDR2: SGHTA and FQGTGA. There are 14 residues in the CDR3. V was pared by 3 bases and J by 0 bases, with 8 bases between. CDR3 protein: CASSFSRMNTEAFF. The CDR3 region has the DNA TGTGCCAGCAGCTTTTCCAGAATGAACACTGAAGCTTTCTTT. Looking up the rest from reference TRBV7-3 and TRBJ1-1 gives the full variable domain: GAGVSQTPSNKVTEKGKYVELRCDPISGHTALYWYRQSLGQGPEFLIYFQGTGAADDSGLPNDRFFAVRPEGSVSTLKIQRTERGDSAVYLCASSFSRMNTEAFFGQGTRLTVV.

This clone turned up a few times. The chain is built from TRBV10-3 and TRBJ2-1; 9 bases align to TRBD1. The ends lost 6 bases at V and 3 bases at J; junction bases unmatched: 3. This CDR3 is built from 14 residues. Germline values: CDR1 ENHRY, CDR2 SYGVKD. The DNA of the CDR3 is TGTGCCATCAGCGCGGACAGGGGCTACAATGAGCAGTTCTTC. Protein product: CAISADRGYNEQFF.

This clone was seen a few times. The V gene is TRBV6-1, the J gene TRBJ1-5, with D unresolved. Trimming took off 7 bases at V and 7 bases at J, with 14 bases between the two ends. Germline V lookup: CDR1 MNHNS, CDR2 SASEGT. This CDR3 has 13 residues. As DNA, the CDR3 is TGTGCCAGCATTACGGGTTCGGGGCAGCCCCAGCATTTT. Its protein product is CASITGSGQPQHF.

V gene TRBV19 combines with J gene TRBJ1-1; 10 positions agree with TRBD1. Germline values: CDR1 LNHDA, CDR2 SQIVND (reference sequence). The junction had 9 bases not matched to a gene; V was cut back by 6 bases and J by 5 bases. The CDR3 totals 15 residues. CDR3 amino acids: CASRETGGAWTEAFF. CDR3 coding DNA: TGTGCCAGTAGAGAGACAGGGGGCGCGTGGACTGAAGCTTTCTTT. Drawing the rest from reference TRBV19 and TRBJ1-1, the complete variable domain is DGGITQSPKYLFRKEGQNVTLSCEQNLNHDAMYWYRQDPGQGLRLIYYSQIVNDFQKGDIAEGYSVSREKKESFPLTVTSAQKNPTAFYLCASRETGGAWTEAFFGQGTRLTVV.

V usage is TRBV5-1 and J usage is TRBJ2-1; TRBD1 matches 10 bases. Germline V gene sequence: CDR1 SGHRS, CDR2 YFSETQ. Germline trimming cut 2 bases from V and 8 bases from J; bases unmatched to any gene: 4. The CDR3 has 14 residues. CDR3 DNA: TGCGCCAGCAGCTTAGGACAGGGGGGCGATGAGCAGTTCTTC. Amino acid sequence: CASSLGQGGDEQFF.

V usage is TRBV5-6 and J usage is TRBJ1-2; 7 bases fit TRBD1. The trim removed 3 bases at V and 6 bases at J, leaving 8 bases unmatched. Germline CDR1 reads SGHDT; CDR2 reads YYEEEE. CDR3 length equals 14 residues. The CDR3: CASSSWDRVNGYTF. CDR3 sequence (DNA): TGTGCCAGCAGCTCCTGGGACAGAGTGAATGGCTACACCTTC. Drawing the rest from reference TRBV5-6 and TRBJ1-2, the complete variable domain is DAGVTQSPTHLIKTRGQQVTLRCSPKSGHDTVSWYQQALGQGPQFIFQYYEEEERQRGNFPDRFSGHQFPNYSSELNVNALLLGDSALYLCASSSWDRVNGYTFGSGTRLTVV.

Only one count was recorded for this clone. The chain joins TRBV2 to TRBJ1-6, with D perhaps matching TRBD1 (6 bases). Per germline, CDR1 SNHLY and CDR2 FYNNEI. CDR3 length: 13 residues. Trimming left V 8 bases short and J 10 bases short, with 15 bases between. The CDR3 nucleotides read TGTGCCAGCTTACAGGGTAGTCAATCACCCCTCCACTTT. Protein product: CASLQGSQSPLHF.

Only one count was recorded for this clone. This same CDR3 is encoded by further DNA sequences in the sample. V usage is TRBV27 and J usage is TRBJ2-7; 7 nucleotides align to TRBD1. Germline CDR1 is MNHEY and CDR2 is SMNVEV (reference sequence). This CDR3 comprises 14 residues. V dropped 6 bases and J dropped 4; count of bases not matched to a gene: 9. CDR3 sequence reads: CASSPTRGQYEQYF. The CDR3 nucleotides read TGTGCCAGCAGCCCTACCAGGGGACAGTACGAGCAGTACTTC.

The chain has TRBV20-1 and TRBJ2-7; the D is unclear. V lost 5 bases and J lost 6, with 8 bases in between. This CDR3 is 10 amino acids long. CDR1 is DFQATT, CDR2 SNEGSKA, per germline (reference sequence). CDR3 amino acids: CSAHAVEQYF. CDR3 bases: TGCAGTGCTCACGCGGTCGAGCAGTACTTC.

The V call is TRBV12-5, the J call TRBJ1-6; the D gene is possibly TRBD1 (5 bases). Germline-derived CDR1 and CDR2 are LGHNT and FRNRAP. This CDR3 contains 13 residues. V was pared by 1 base and J by 10 bases, with 8 bases between. The CDR3 region has the DNA TGTGCTAGTGGTTTGGAAACAGGATCACCCCTCCACTTT. Protein: CASGLETGSPLHF. The full variable domain, with the rest looked up from reference TRBV12-5 and TRBJ1-6, is DARVTQTPRHKVTEMGQEVTMRCQPILGHNTVFWYRQTMMQGLELLAYFRNRAPLDDSGMPKDRFSAEMPDATLATLKIQPSEPRDSAVYFCASGLETGSPLHFGNGTRLTVT.

As to this clone: The sample contains more than one DNA sequence encoding this CDR3. The chain carries TRBV7-3 and TRBJ1-1; D is unresolved. The CDR3 extends over 13 amino acids. In germline, CDR1 is SGHTA, CDR2 FQGTGA. V lost 0 bases to trimming and J lost 3 bases, with 5 bases between them. CDR3 amino acids: CASSLTRDTEAFF. CDR3 coding DNA: TGTGCCAGCAGCTTAACAAGAGACACTGAAGCTTTCTTT.

This clone was seen only once. The gene calls are TRBV9 and TRBJ1-6, with D perhaps TRBD1 (5 bases). V was pared by 3 bases and J by 10 bases, with 8 bases between. Germline lookup yields CDR1 SGDLS and CDR2 YYNGEE. CDR3 size: 12 residues. In DNA, the CDR3 is TGTGCCAGCAGCGGTCGGGGGTCACCCCTCCACTTT. This sequence encodes CASSGRGSPLHF.

This clone was observed a handful of times. J is TRBJ2-1 and V is TRBV7-2, with no clear D. With 1 base removed from V and 2 bases from J, the gap between germline ends came to 6 bases. Per germline, CDR1 SGHTA and CDR2 FQGNSA. The CDR3 consists of 14 residues. The CDR3 loop is CASSLVGTYNEQFF. CDR3 DNA: TGTGCCAGCAGCTTAGTTGGCACCTACAATGAGCAGTTCTTC.

CDR3 nucleotide sequence: TGTGCCAGCAGCGTACAGGAGAACACTGAAGCTTTCTTT. This sequence encodes CASSVQENTEAFF. The chain uses TRBV7-2 and TRBJ1-1; D may be TRBD1 (5 bases). The length of the CDR3 is 13 residues. Germline CDR1 reads SGHTA; CDR2 reads FQGNSA. V was cut by 5 bases and J by 1 base, with 8 bases left in between.

The rearrangement uses TRBV7-2 and TRBJ2-3, with TRBD2 as a possible D gene (7 bases). The CDR3 covers 14 residues. Between the trimmed V and J ends, which lost 7 bases and 5 bases, there was a span of 16 bases. CDR1 is SGHTA, CDR2 FQGNSA, per germline. CDR3 in amino acids: CASTSTGREDTQYF. DNA of the CDR3: TGTGCCAGCACCTCCACAGGGAGGGAAGATACGCAGTATTTT.

V usage is TRBV15 and J usage is TRBJ2-3; D not resolved. V lost 0 bases and J lost 8, with 12 bases in between. This CDR3 contains 14 residues. Per germline, CDR1 LNHNV and CDR2 YYDKDF (reference sequence). CDR3 sequence: CATSRDRAPGTQYF. CDR3 in DNA: TGTGCCACCAGCAGAGATCGTGCTCCGGGTACGCAGTATTTT.

The chain is built from TRBV6-5 and TRBJ1-2, with 7 bases identical to TRBD1. Per the germline V gene, CDR1 is MNHEY and CDR2 is SVGAGI. V was pared by 7 bases and J by 6 bases, with 11 bases of the junction left unmatched. The CDR3 runs 14 residues. CDR3 nucleotides: TGTGCCAGCACCGACAGGGAGGATGATAATGGCTACACCTTC. It is translated as CASTDREDDNGYTF.

The V call is TRBV9, the J call TRBJ1-6; tentatively, D is TRBD1 (5 bases). Germline CDR1 SGDLS, CDR2 YYNGEE. V lost 0 bases and J 7 bases, leaving 8 bases between the germline ends. This CDR3 has 14 amino acids. The CDR3 DNA is TGTGCCAGCAGCGTAGTACAGGAGAATTCACCCCTCCACTTT. Translating gives CASSVVQENSPLHF.

This clone has just a few counts. The gene calls are TRBV19 and TRBJ1-2, with D possibly TRBD1 on 6 matching bases. V gave up 5 bases and J gave up 7 bases, with 14 bases separating them. The germline V gene has CDR1 LNHDA and CDR2 SQIVND (reference sequence). The CDR3 sequence is 13 residues long. CDR3 in amino acids: CASSLTGSSGYTF. The CDR3 coding sequence is TGTGCCAGTAGTTTGACAGGTTCCTCTGGCTACACCTTC.

This chain links TRBV5-4 with TRBJ2-7; 7 positions match TRBD1. Germline V gives CDR1 SGHNT, CDR2 YYREEE (reference sequence). The CDR3 contains 13 residues. The junction had 5 bases not matched to a gene; V was cut back by 5 bases and J by 3 bases. The CDR3 coding sequence is TGTGCCAGCAGAGCTCAGGGGGACTACGAGCAGTACTTC. Translating gives CASRAQGDYEQYF.

The rearrangement links TRBV4-3 to TRBJ2-1, with 10 positions matching TRBD2. CDR3 size: 15 residues. Germline CDR1 LGHNA, CDR2 YSLEER. V lost 0 bases, J lost 10 bases, and 6 bases stayed unmatched. The CDR3 bases are TGCGCCAGCAGCCAAGATTCAGGACTAGCGGTGGAGCAGTTCTTC. It encodes CASSQDSGLAVEQFF.

This chain links TRBV27 with TRBJ1-3; TRBD1 matches at 11 bases. The germline V gene encodes CDR1 MNHEY and CDR2 SMNVEV (reference sequence). The CDR3 consists of 17 residues. V gave up 3 bases and J gave up 0 bases; unmatched junction bases: 4. The CDR3 protein is CASSFGQGALSGNTIYF. In nucleotides, the CDR3 is TGTGCCAGCAGTTTCGGACAGGGGGCTCTCTCTGGAAACACCATATATTTT.

This clone was seen more than once but under ten times. The chain has TRBV6-5 and TRBJ1-6, with 7 nucleotides matching TRBD1. V shed 4 bases and J 10 bases; nucleotides not matched to a gene: 13. The CDR3 runs to 16 residues. Germline CDR1 reads MNHEY; CDR2 reads SVGAGI. CDR3 loop: CASSSGQASYWSPLHF. DNA for the CDR3: TGTGCCAGCAGTTCCGGACAGGCCAGCTATTGGTCACCCCTCCACTTT.